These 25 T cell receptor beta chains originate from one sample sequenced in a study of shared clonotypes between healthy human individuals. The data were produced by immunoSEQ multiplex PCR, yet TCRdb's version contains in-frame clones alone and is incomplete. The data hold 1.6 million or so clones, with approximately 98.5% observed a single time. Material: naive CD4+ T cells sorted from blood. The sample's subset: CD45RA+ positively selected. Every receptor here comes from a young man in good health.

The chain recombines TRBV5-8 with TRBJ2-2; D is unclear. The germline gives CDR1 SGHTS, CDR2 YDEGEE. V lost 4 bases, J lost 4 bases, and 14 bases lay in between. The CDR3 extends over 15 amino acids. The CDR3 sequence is CASSTRWVGTGELFF. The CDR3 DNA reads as TGTGCCAGCAGCACCCGATGGGTTGGCACCGGGGAGCTGTTTTTT.

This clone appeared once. The CDR3 region is CASSIADRGYTGELFF. CDR3 nucleotides: TGTGCCAGTAGTATAGCCGACAGGGGTTACACCGGGGAGCTGTTTTTT. The chain is built from TRBV19 and TRBJ2-2; 8 nucleotides align to TRBD1. The CDR3 length is 16 residues. Germline trimming cut 1 base from V and 3 bases from J; bases unmatched to any gene: 4. In germline, CDR1 is LNHDA, CDR2 SQIVND (reference sequence).

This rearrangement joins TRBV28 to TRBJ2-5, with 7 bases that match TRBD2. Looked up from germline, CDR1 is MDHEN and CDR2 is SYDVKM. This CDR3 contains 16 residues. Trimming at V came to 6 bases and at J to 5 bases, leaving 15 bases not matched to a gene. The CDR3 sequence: CASRGGGANLRETQYF. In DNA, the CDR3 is TGTGCCAGCAGGGGGGGAGGGGCCAACCTTCGGGAGACCCAGTACTTC.

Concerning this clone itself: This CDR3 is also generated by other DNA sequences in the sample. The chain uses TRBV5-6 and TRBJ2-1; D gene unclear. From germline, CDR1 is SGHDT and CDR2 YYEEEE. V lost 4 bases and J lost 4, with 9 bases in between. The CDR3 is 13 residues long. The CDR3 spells CASSPAGYNEQFF. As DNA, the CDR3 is TGTGCCAGCAGCCCCGCCGGATACAATGAGCAGTTCTTC.

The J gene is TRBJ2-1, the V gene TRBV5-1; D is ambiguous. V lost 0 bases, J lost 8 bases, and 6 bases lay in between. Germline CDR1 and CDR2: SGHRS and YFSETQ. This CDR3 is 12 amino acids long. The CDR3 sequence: CASSLDWDEQFF. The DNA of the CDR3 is TGCGCCAGCAGCTTGGACTGGGATGAGCAGTTCTTC.

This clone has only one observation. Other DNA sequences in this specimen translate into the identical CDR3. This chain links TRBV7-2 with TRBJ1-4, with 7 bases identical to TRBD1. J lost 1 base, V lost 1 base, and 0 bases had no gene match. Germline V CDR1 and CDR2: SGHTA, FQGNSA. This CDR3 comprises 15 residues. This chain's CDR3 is CASSLGQGTNEKLFF. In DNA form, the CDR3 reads TGTGCCAGCAGCTTAGGACAGGGAACTAATGAAAAACTGTTTTTT.

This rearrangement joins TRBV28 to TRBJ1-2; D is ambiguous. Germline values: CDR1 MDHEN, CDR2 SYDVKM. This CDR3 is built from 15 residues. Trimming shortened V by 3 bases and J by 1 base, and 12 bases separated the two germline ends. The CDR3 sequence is CASSFRLRLNYGYTF. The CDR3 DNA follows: TGTGCCAGCAGTTTCCGCCTCAGGCTTAACTATGGCTACACCTTC.

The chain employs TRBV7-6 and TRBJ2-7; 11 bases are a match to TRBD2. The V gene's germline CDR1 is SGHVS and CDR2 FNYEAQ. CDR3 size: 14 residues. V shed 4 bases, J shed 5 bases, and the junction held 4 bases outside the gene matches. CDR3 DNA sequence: TGTGCCAGCAGCTCTAGCGGGAGGCCGCACGAGCAGTACTTC. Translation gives CASSSSGRPHEQYF.

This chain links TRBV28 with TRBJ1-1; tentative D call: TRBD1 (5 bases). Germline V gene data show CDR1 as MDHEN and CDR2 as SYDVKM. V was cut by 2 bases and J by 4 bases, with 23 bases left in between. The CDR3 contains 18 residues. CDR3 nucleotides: TGTGCCAGCAGTTTAATGTTCGGCTTACAGGCTTTAGGCACTGAAGCTTTCTTT. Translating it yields CASSLMFGLQALGTEAFF.

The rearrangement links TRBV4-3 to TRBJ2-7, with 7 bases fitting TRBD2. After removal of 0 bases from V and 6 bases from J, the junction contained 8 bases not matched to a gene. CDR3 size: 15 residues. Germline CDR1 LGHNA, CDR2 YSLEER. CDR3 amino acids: CASSQDAGVAGEQYF. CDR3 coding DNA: TGCGCCAGCAGCCAAGATGCGGGGGTGGCTGGCGAGCAGTACTTC.

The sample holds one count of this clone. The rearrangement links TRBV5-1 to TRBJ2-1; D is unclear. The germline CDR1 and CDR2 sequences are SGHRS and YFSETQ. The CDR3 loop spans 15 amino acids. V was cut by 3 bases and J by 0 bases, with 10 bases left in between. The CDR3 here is CASSSTATSYNEQFF. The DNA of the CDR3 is TGCGCCAGCAGCTCAACAGCGACCTCCTACAATGAGCAGTTCTTC.

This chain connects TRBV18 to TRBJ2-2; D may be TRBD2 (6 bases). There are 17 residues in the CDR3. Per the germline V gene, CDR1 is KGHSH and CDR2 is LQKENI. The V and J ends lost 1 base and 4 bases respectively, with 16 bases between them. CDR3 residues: CASSPLRAGPLTGELFF. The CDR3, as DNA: TGTGCCAGCTCACCACTCCGGGCGGGACCCCTCACCGGGGAGCTGTTTTTT.

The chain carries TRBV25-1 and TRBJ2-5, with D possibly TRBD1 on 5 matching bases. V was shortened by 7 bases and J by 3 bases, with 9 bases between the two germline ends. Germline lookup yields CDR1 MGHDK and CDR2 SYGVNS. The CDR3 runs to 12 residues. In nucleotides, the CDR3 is TGTGCCAGCATGTCAGGGAAAGAGACCCAGTACTTC. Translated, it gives CASMSGKETQYF. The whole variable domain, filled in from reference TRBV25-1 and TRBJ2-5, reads EADIYQTPRYLVIGTGKKITLECSQTMGHDKMYWYQQDPGMELHLIHYSYGVNSTEKGDLSSESTVSRIRTEHFPLTLESARPSHTSQYLCASMSGKETQYFGPGTRLLVL.

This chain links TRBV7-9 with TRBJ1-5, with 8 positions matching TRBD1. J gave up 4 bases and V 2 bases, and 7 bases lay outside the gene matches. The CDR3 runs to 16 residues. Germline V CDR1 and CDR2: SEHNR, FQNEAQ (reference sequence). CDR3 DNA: TGTGCCAGCAGCTTATATTCAGGGGGCCTTAATCAGCCCCAGCATTTT. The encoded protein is CASSLYSGGLNQPQHF.

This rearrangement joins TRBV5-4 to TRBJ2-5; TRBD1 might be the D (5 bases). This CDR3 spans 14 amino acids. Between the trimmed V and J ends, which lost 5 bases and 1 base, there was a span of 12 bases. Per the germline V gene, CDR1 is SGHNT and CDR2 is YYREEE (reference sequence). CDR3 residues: CASRVQGPQETQYF. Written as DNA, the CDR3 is TGTGCCAGCAGGGTCCAGGGCCCCCAAGAGACCCAGTACTTC.

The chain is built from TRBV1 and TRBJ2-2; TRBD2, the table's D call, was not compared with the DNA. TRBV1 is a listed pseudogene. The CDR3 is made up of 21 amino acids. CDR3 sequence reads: CTSSHLPTGLAGAVGTGELFF. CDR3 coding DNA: TGCACCAGCAGCCACCTACCTACCGGGCTAGCGGGAGCTGTTGGCACCGGGGAGCTGTTTTTT.

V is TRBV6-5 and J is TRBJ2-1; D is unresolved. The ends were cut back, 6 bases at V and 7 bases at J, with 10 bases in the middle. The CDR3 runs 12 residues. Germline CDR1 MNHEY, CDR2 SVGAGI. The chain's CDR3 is CASRNGENEQFF. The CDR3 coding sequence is TGTGCCAGCAGGAATGGGGAAAATGAGCAGTTCTTC.

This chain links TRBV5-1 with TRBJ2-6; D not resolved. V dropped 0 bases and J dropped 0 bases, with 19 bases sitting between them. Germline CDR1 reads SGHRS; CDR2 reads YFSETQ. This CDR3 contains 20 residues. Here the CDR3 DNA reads TGCGCCAGCAGCTTGGCCCTGGGTTGGCCAGCAGACTCTGGGGCCAACGTCCTGACTTTC. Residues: CASSLALGWPADSGANVLTF. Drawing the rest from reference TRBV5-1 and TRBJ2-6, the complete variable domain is KAGVTQTPRYLIKTRGQQVTLSCSPISGHRSVSWYQQTPGQGLQFLFEYFSETQRNKGNFPGRFSGRQFSNSRSEMNVSTLELGDSALYLCASSLALGWPADSGANVLTFGAGSRLTVL.

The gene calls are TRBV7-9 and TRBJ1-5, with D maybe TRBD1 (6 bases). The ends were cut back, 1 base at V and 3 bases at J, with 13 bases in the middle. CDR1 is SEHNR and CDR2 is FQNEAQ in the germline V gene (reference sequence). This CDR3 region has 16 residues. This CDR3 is CASSLGGRGHNQPQHF. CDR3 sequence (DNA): TGTGCCAGCAGCTTAGGAGGGCGGGGACACAATCAGCCCCAGCATTTT. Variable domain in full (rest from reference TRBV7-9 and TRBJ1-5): DTGVSQNPRHKITKRGQNVTFRCDPISEHNRLYWYRQTLGQGPEFLTYFQNEAQLEKSRLLSDRFSAERPKGSFSTLEIQRTEQGDSAMYLCASSLGGRGHNQPQHFGDGTRLSIL.

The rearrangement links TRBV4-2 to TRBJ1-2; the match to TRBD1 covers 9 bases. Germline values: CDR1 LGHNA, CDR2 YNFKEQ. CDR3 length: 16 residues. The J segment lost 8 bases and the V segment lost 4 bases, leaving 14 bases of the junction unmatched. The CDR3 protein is CASSLDKDRGIRGYTF. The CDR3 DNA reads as TGTGCCAGCAGCCTTGACAAGGACAGGGGTATAAGGGGCTACACCTTC.

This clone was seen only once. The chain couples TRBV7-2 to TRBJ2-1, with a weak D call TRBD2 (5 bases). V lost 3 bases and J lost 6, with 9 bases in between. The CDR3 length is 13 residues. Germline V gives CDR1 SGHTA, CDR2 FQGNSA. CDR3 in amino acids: CASSLRATNEQFF. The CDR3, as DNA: TGTGCCAGCAGCTTGCGGGCCACCAATGAGCAGTTCTTC.

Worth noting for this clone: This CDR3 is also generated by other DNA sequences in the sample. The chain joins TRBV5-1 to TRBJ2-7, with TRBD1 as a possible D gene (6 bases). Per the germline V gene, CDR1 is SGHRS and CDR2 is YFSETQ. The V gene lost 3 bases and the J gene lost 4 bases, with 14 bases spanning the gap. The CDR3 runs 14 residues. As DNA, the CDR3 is TGCGCCAGCAGCTCGACAGGTCCGTCGTACGAGCAGTACTTC. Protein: CASSSTGPSYEQYF.

The chain's CDR3 is CASSLDPRDSGHYGYTF. The CDR3 DNA sequence: TGTGCCAGCAGCTTAGACCCGCGAGACAGTGGTCACTATGGCTACACCTTC. The rearrangement joins TRBV7-2 to TRBJ1-2; D may be TRBD1 (5 bases). Germline CDR1 is SGHTA and CDR2 is FQGNSA. Trimming took off 1 base at V and 3 bases at J, with 18 bases between the two ends. The length of the CDR3 is 17 residues. Full variable domain (missing parts from reference TRBV7-2 and TRBJ1-2): GAGVSQSPSNKVTEKGKDVELRCDPISGHTALYWYRQSLGQGLEFLIYFQGNSAPDKSGLPSDRFSAERTGGSVSTLTIQRTQQEDSAVYLCASSLDPRDSGHYGYTFGSGTRLTVV.

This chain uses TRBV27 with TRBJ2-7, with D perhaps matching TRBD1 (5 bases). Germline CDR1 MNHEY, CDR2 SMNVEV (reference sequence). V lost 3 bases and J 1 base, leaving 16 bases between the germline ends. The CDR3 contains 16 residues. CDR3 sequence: CASSFGLRQPSYEQYF. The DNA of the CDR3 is TGTGCCAGCAGTTTTGGGTTACGACAGCCGTCCTACGAGCAGTACTTC.

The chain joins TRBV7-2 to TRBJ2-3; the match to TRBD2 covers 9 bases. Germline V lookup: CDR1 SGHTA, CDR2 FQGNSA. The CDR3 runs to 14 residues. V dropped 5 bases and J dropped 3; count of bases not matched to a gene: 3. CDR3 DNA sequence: TGTGCCAGCAGCCAGACTAGCGGTACAGATACGCAGTATTTT. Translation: CASSQTSGTDTQYF.